These T cell receptor beta chains were read from a single sample in a study of T cells in narcolepsy. Sequencing was performed with immunoSEQ multiplex PCR; in TCRdb, only in-frame clones are kept and a portion is missing. The sample carries over 25,000 clones, more than 75% recorded once. The material sequenced was memory (CD45RA-) CD4+ T cells from blood. Receptors were obtained from a human donor in good health. The CDR3 runs from the conserved cysteine through the conserved F or W.

j_gene	v_gene	CDR3aa
TRBJ2-4	TRBV2	CASSEARGNIQYF
TRBJ2-2	TRBV30	CAWRRTGADTGELFF
TRBJ1-2	TRBV6-6	CASSYFREGFGYTF
TRBJ2-3	TRBV2	CASSVERGLTDTQYF
TRBJ2-7	TRBV5-4	CASSPVTGGPLYF
TRBJ2-1	TRBV5-1	CASSLLRGQHNEQFF
TRBJ2-2	TRBV14	CASSPRPALNTGELFF
TRBJ2-1	TRBV15	CATSRESFLAGKGNEQFF
TRBJ2-2	TRBV9	CASSVSGTGGDGELFF
TRBJ1-4	TRBV2	CASSSGQGARGNEKLFF
TRBJ1-1	TRBV16	CASSPRGTEAFF
TRBJ2-5	TRBV19	CASSSWTSGVQETQYF
TRBJ1-2	TRBV30	CAWSRVSPSNGYTF
TRBJ2-5	TRBV5-1	CASSLVAGGVETQYF
TRBJ1-1	TRBV6-5	CASSINSPGSEAFF
TRBJ1-4	TRBV7-9	CASSRDRGTNEKLFF
TRBJ2-6	TRBV7-2	CASSLSGGPGANVLTF
TRBJ1-3	TRBV7-8	CASSLLGTAGNTIYF
TRBJ2-3	TRBV19	CASSGASTDTQYF
TRBJ1-6	TRBV11-1	CASRNTSVGSPLHF
TRBJ2-7	TRBV5-1	CASSLGGVGGHEQYF
TRBJ2-7	TRBV28	CASRINYEQYF
TRBJ1-4	TRBV19	CASSMYRGEGEEKLFF
TRBJ2-3	TRBV5-1	CASSSGQGADTQYF
TRBJ2-2	TRBV10-1	CASSEGAGELFF
TRBJ2-5	TRBV5-1	CASSPGQAHGRDF
TRBJ1-1	TRBV7-3	CASSLTGKTEAFF
TRBJ2-3	TRBV6-1	CASSAGSGSRGFTDTQYF
TRBJ1-2	TRBV7-8	CASSLAGEVGYTF
TRBJ2-6	TRBV5-1	CASSLIRGGPSGANVLTF
TRBJ2-7	TRBV7-2	CASSLAGGDYEQYF
TRBJ2-7	TRBV9	CASSVAYPGTGLSEQYF
TRBJ2-3	TRBV30	CAWSELEVSDTQYF
TRBJ1-1	TRBV5-4	CATWGVVGTEAFF
TRBJ1-2	TRBV30	CARTRGGNYGYTF
TRBJ2-5	TRBV9	CASSVGGSGETQYF
TRBJ1-5	TRBV25-1	CASSEEGSNQPQHF
TRBJ2-3	TRBV6-5	CASRFPEYRDTQYF
TRBJ1-4	TRBV30	CAWNPGQGNEKLFF
TRBJ2-5	TRBV2	CASSEAGTVVETQYF
TRBJ2-2	TRBV27	CASSLETGNTGELFF
TRBJ2-2	TRBV4-3	CASSQDSGLAFTGELFF
TRBJ2-4	TRBV7-2	CASSLARGENIQYF
TRBJ2-7	TRBV10-3	CAITSARASKYEQYF
TRBJ2-3	TRBV7-2	CASSLGGQPTDTQYF
TRBJ2-2	TRBV7-2	CARGEETNTGELFF
.	TRBV28	CASGQLQGAHEQYF
TRBJ2-5	TRBV27	CASRHSGTGQETQYF
TRBJ2-2	TRBV7-3	CASSLTGPDTGELFF
TRBJ1-4	TRBV6-5	CASGRNREKLFF
TRBJ2-7	TRBV11-1	CASSRLAGSYEQYF
TRBJ1-1	TRBV7-6	CASSLSANTEAFF